This is a list of T cell receptor beta chains from one sample in a study of regulatory T cells in long-lasting Graves disease. TCRdb analysed the multiplex PCR reads with MiXCR anew, one entry per CDR3 protein. Among roughly 400,000 distinct CDR3 sequences listed, about 15% were seen once. The data also belong to a second study, concerning T cells in Graves' hyperthyroidism and ophthalmopathy.

Specimen: peripheral blood mononuclear cells (PBMCs), collected at new diagnosis, from a patient treated with antithyroid drugs. These receptors were collected from a middle-aged woman with Graves disease. Both conserved end residues are part of each CDR3. Each record gives: V gene, CDR3 length, D gene, clone size, J gene, CDR3 DNA, CDR3 protein. The D gene is left open where the match is weak. The listing skips clone size in some rows; elsewhere it reads once, few, many or a size class.

v_gene: TRBV6-2/TRBV6-3; len: 16; d_gene: .; abundance: many; j_gene: TRBJ2-7; CDR3nt: TGTGCCAGCAGTTACTCTTTCACCGGCAGCTCCTACGAGCAGTACTTC; CDR3aa: CASSYSFTGSSYEQYF
v_gene: TRBV4-1; len: 13; d_gene: .; abundance: few; j_gene: TRBJ2-5; CDR3nt: TGCGCCAGCAGCAAAGGACACAAAGAGACCCAGTACTTC; CDR3aa: CASSKGHKETQYF
v_gene: TRBV6-5; len: 16; d_gene: .; abundance: many; j_gene: TRBJ1-1; CDR3nt: TGTGCCAGCAGTTCCCTTATCGGGGGGTTGGACACTGAAGCTTTCTTT; CDR3aa: CASSSLIGGLDTEAFF
v_gene: TRBV2; len: 14; d_gene: .; abundance: many; j_gene: TRBJ2-1; CDR3nt: TGTGCCAGCAGTGAAGGGAGCTCCTACAATGAGCAGTTCTTC; CDR3aa: CASSEGSSYNEQFF
v_gene: TRBV5-4; len: 18; d_gene: TRBD2; abundance: once; j_gene: TRBJ2-1; CDR3nt: TGTGCCACTTCCCCATCTGGGGTAACTAGCGGCGCTCGGAATGAGCAGTTCTTC; CDR3aa: CATSPSGVTSGARNEQFF
v_gene: TRBV7-6; len: 15; d_gene: .; abundance: .; j_gene: TRBJ1-4; CDR3nt: TGTGCCAGCAGCTTAGAAACTCCTCCGGGTGAAAAACTGTTTTTT; CDR3aa: CASSLETPPGEKLFF
v_gene: TRBV28; len: 16; d_gene: TRBD2; abundance: many; j_gene: TRBJ2-3; CDR3nt: TGTGCCAGCAGCTTAAGACGGGGGGGAGGGACAGATACGCAGTATTTT; CDR3aa: CASSLRRGGGTDTQYF
v_gene: TRBV6-2/TRBV6-3; len: 17; d_gene: TRBD2; abundance: many; j_gene: TRBJ2-1; CDR3nt: TGTGCCAGCAGCACTAGCGGGAACATGTTCTCCTACAATGAGCAGTTCTTC; CDR3aa: CASSTSGNMFSYNEQFF
v_gene: TRBV30; len: 10; d_gene: .; abundance: many; j_gene: TRBJ2-5; CDR3nt: TGTGCCTGGAGTCAAGAGACCCAGTACTTC; CDR3aa: CAWSQETQYF
v_gene: TRBV28; len: 15; d_gene: .; abundance: once; j_gene: TRBJ1-5; CDR3nt: TGTGCCAGCGGCCTAGTGGGATTTAGCAATCAGCCCCAGCATTTT; CDR3aa: CASGLVGFSNQPQHF
v_gene: TRBV30; len: 14; d_gene: .; abundance: many; j_gene: TRBJ2-2; CDR3nt: TGTGCCTGGAGATTGGGAGCGAACACCGGGGAGCTGTTTTTT; CDR3aa: CAWRLGANTGELFF
v_gene: TRBV9; len: 14; d_gene: .; abundance: .; j_gene: TRBJ2-1; CDR3nt: TGTGCCAGCAGCGTTGGATCCGACTACAATGAGCAGTTCTTC; CDR3aa: CASSVGSDYNEQFF
v_gene: TRBV3-1; len: 13; d_gene: .; abundance: .; j_gene: TRBJ2-7; CDR3nt: TGTGCCAGCAGCCAAGGTTTAGTAGACGAGCAGTACTTC; CDR3aa: CASSQGLVDEQYF
v_gene: TRBV7-8; len: 17; d_gene: TRBD2; abundance: many; j_gene: TRBJ2-1; CDR3nt: TGTGCCAGCAGCACGGGGCTAGCGGGATCTCACCGCAATGAGCAGTTCTTC; CDR3aa: CASSTGLAGSHRNEQFF
v_gene: TRBV12-3/TRBV12-4; len: 13; d_gene: .; abundance: .; j_gene: TRBJ2-5; CDR3nt: TGTGTCAGCAGTTTAGGGCGGCAAGAGACCCAGTACTTC; CDR3aa: CVSSLGRQETQYF
v_gene: TRBV24-1; len: 13; d_gene: .; abundance: .; j_gene: TRBJ2-1; CDR3nt: TGTGCCACCAGTGATTTGGGGAGCAATGAGCAGTTCTTC; CDR3aa: CATSDLGSNEQFF
v_gene: TRBV6-2/TRBV6-3; len: 13; d_gene: TRBD1; abundance: .; j_gene: TRBJ2-3; CDR3nt: TGTGCCAGCAGACGGGGACCTCAGGGGGCGCAGTATTTT; CDR3aa: CASRRGPQGAQYF
v_gene: TRBV18; len: 13; d_gene: .; abundance: .; j_gene: TRBJ2-7; CDR3nt: TGTGCCAGCTCACCAACGCAGGAATCTGAGCAGTACTTC; CDR3aa: CASSPTQESEQYF
v_gene: TRBV30; len: 13; d_gene: .; abundance: once; j_gene: TRBJ2-2; CDR3nt: TGTGCCTGGGGAGGGACGGACACCGGGGAGCTGTTTTTT; CDR3aa: CAWGGTDTGELFF